This T cell receptor (beta chain) was observed in a study of naive and memory T cell subsets. Whole-study findings and limits: Diversity fell and Gini index rose from naive through CM, EM, EMRA. In naive cells, over 95% of TCR sequences were seen only once. A clonotype means one alpha or beta sequence, not an alpha/beta pair.

Both TRBC1 and TRBC2 were covered by a beta constant-region primer of two equimolar oligonucleotides. Ligated cDNA was amplified by four rounds of PCR with nested alpha and beta constant-region primers and SP2. The cDNA 3' end received a ligated single-stranded oligonucleotide carrying the SP2 primer and a 12-nucleotide UMI. TCRdb fed the UMI-ligation and nested PCR reads into MiXCR, producing one record per CDR3 protein. Of under 35,000 distinct CDR3 sequences detected, approximately 17% appear once; the ten largest clones hold roughly 3.5%. Comments on this clonotype: The antigen is unknown.

The V gene lost 6 bases and the J gene lost 3 bases, with 6 bases spanning the gap. Germline V lookup: CDR1 SNHLY, CDR2 FYNNEI. This CDR3 region has 12 residues. The sequenced material came from effector memory CD4+ T cells from blood. Noted subset: effector memory, CD45RA- CD27-. The V gene is TRBV2, the J gene TRBJ1-5; D ambiguous. The clonotype originates from a human donor in good health. Written as DNA, the CDR3 is TGTGCCAGCAGGGATCCCAATCAGCCCCAGCATTTT. It translates to CASRDPNQPQHF.